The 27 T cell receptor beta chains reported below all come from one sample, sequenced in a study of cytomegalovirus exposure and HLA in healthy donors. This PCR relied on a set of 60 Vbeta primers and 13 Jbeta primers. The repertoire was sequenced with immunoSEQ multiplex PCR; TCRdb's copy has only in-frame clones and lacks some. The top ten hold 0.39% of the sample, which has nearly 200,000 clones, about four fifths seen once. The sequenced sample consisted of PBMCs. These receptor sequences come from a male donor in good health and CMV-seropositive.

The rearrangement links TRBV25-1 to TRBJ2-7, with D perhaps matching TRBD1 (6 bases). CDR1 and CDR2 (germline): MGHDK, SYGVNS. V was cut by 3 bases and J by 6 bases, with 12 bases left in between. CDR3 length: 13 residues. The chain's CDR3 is CASSDPDRTEQYF. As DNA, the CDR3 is TGTGCCAGCAGTGACCCTGACAGGACCGAGCAGTACTTC.

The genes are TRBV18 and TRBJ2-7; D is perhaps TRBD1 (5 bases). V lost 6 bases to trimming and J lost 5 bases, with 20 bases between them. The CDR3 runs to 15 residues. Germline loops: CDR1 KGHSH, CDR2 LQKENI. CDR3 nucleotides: TGTGCCAGCTCTAGTAGGGGTCATGTCTTTGACGAGCAGTACTTC. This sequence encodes CASSSRGHVFDEQYF.

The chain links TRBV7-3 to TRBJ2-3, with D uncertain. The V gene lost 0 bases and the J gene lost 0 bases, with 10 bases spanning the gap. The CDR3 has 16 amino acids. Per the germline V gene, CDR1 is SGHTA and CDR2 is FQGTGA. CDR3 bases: TGTGCCAGCAGCTTAACCGCCCGAACTAGCACAGATACGCAGTATTTT. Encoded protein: CASSLTARTSTDTQYF.

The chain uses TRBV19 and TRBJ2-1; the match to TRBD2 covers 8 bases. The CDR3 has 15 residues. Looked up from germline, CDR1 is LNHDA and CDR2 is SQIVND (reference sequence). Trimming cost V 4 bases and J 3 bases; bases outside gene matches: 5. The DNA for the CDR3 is TGTGCCAGTAGTAACCCGGGGGGGAACTACAATGAGCAGTTCTTC. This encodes CASSNPGGNYNEQFF.

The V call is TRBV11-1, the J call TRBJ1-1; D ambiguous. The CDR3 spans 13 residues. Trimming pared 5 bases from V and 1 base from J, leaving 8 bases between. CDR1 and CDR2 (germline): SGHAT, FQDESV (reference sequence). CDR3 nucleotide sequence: TGTGCCAGCAGCACAACAGAGAACACTGAAGCTTTCTTT. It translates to CASSTTENTEAFF.

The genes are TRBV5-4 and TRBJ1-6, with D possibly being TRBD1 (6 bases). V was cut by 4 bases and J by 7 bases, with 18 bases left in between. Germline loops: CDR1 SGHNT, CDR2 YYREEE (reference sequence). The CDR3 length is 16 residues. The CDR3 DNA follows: TGTGCCAGCAGCCTCAACGCCCAGGGGATAAATTCACCCCTCCACTTT. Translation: CASSLNAQGINSPLHF.

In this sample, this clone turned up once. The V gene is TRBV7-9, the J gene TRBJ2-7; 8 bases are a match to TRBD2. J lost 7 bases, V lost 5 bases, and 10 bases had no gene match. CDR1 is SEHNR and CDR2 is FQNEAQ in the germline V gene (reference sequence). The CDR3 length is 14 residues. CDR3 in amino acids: CASSNPSGFYEQYF. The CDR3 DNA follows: TGTGCCAGCAGCAACCCTAGCGGGTTTTATGAGCAGTACTTC.

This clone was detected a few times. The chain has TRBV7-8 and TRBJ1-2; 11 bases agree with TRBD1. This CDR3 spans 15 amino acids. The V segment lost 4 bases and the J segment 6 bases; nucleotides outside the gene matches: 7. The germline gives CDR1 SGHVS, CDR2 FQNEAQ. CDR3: CASSSIWDRGDGYTF. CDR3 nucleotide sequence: TGTGCCAGCAGCTCCATTTGGGACAGGGGGGATGGCTACACCTTC. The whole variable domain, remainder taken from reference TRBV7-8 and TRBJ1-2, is GAGVSQSPRYKVAKRGQDVALRCDPISGHVSLFWYQQALGQGPEFLTYFQNEAQLDKSGLPSDRFFAERPEGSVSTLKIQRTQQEDSAVYLCASSSIWDRGDGYTFGSGTRLTVV.

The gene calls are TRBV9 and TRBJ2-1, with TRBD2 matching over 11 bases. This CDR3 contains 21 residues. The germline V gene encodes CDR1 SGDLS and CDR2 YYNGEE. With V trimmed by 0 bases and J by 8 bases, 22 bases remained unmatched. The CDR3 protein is CASSVGNLGGASGGIVDEQFF. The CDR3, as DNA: TGTGCCAGCAGCGTAGGCAACCTAGGGGGAGCTAGCGGGGGGATTGTGGATGAGCAGTTCTTC.

Here the CDR3 reads CASSTSRGGRETQYF. The CDR3 DNA sequence: TGTGCCAGCAGCACGTCGAGGGGGGGGCGGGAGACCCAGTACTTC. The V gene is TRBV7-2, the J gene TRBJ2-5; D may be TRBD2 (7 bases). Per the germline V gene, CDR1 is SGHTA and CDR2 is FQGNSA. V lost 5 bases and J 5 bases, leaving 18 bases between the germline ends. The CDR3 totals 15 residues.

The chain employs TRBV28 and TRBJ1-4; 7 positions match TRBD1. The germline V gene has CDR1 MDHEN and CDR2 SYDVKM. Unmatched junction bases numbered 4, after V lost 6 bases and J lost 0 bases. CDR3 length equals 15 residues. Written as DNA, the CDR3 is TGTGCCAGCAGGGGGGACAGAGCAACTAATGAAAAACTGTTTTTT. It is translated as CASRGDRATNEKLFF.

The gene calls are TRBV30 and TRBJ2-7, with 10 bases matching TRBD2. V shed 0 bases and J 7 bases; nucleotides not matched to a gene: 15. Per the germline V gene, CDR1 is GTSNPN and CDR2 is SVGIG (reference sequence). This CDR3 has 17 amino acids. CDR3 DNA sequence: TGTGCCTGGAGTGTTCCCCGGTCTCTAGCGGGAGCAGGGGAGCAGTACTTC. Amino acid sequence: CAWSVPRSLAGAGEQYF.

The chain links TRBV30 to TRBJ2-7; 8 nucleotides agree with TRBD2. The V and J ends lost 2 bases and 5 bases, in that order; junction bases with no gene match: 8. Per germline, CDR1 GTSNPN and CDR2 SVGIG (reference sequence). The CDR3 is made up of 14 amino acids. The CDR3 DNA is TGTGCCTGGAGTCCGGGACTAGGGTCTCACGAGCAGTACTTC. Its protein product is CAWSPGLGSHEQYF. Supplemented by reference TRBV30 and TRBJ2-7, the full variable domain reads SQTIHQWPATLVQPVGSPLSLECTVEGTSNPNLYWYRQAAGRGLQLLFYSVGIGQISSEVPQNLSASRPQDRQFILSSKKLLLSDSGFYLCAWSPGLGSHEQYFGPGTRLTVT.

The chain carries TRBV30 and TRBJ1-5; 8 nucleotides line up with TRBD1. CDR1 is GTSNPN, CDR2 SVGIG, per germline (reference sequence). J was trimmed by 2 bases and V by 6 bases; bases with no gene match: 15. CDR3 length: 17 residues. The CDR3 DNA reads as TGTGCCTGCCAGGGGACAGGAGTTGTCGCGGGCAATCAGCCCCAGCATTTT. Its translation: CACQGTGVVAGNQPQHF. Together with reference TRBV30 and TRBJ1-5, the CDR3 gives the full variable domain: SQTIHQWPATLVQPVGSPLSLECTVEGTSNPNLYWYRQAAGRGLQLLFYSVGIGQISSEVPQNLSASRPQDRQFILSSKKLLLSDSGFYLCACQGTGVVAGNQPQHFGDGTRLSIL.

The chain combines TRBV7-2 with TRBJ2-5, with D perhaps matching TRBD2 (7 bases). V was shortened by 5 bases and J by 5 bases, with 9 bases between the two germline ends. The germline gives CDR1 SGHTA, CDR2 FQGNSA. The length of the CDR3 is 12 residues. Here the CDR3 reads CASSRGGETQYF. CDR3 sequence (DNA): TGTGCCAGCAGCAGGGGGGGGGAGACCCAGTACTTC. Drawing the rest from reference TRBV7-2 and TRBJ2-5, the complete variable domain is GAGVSQSPSNKVTEKGKDVELRCDPISGHTALYWYRQSLGQGLEFLIYFQGNSAPDKSGLPSDRFSAERTGGSVSTLTIQRTQQEDSAVYLCASSRGGETQYFGPGTRLLVL.

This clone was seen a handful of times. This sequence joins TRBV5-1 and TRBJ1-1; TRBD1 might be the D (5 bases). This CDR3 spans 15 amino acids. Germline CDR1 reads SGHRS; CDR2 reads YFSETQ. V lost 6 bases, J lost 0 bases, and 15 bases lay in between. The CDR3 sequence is CASTPKTGMNTEAFF. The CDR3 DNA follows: TGCGCCAGCACTCCAAAAACAGGAATGAACACTGAAGCTTTCTTT. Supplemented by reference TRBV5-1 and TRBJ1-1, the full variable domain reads KAGVTQTPRYLIKTRGQQVTLSCSPISGHRSVSWYQQTPGQGLQFLFEYFSETQRNKGNFPGRFSGRQFSNSRSEMNVSTLELGDSALYLCASTPKTGMNTEAFFGQGTRLTVV.

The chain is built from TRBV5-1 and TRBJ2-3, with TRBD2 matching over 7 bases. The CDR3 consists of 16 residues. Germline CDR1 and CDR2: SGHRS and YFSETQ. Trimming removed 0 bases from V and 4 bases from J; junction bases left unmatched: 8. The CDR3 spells CASSLGREWPPDTQYF. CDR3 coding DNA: TGCGCCAGCAGCTTGGGGCGGGAGTGGCCCCCAGATACGCAGTATTTT.

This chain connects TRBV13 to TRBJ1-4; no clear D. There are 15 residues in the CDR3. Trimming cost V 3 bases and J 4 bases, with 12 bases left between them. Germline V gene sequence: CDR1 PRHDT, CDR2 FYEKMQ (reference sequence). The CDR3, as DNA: TGTGCCAGCAGCTTCCCCGGAGATTTTAATGAAAAACTGTTTTTT. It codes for CASSFPGDFNEKLFF. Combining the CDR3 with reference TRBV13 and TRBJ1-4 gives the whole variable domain AAGVIQSPRHLIKEKRETATLKCYPIPRHDTVYWYQQGPGQDPQFLISFYEKMQSDKGSIPDRFSAQQFSDYHSELNMSSLELGDSALYFCASSFPGDFNEKLFFGSGTQLSVL.

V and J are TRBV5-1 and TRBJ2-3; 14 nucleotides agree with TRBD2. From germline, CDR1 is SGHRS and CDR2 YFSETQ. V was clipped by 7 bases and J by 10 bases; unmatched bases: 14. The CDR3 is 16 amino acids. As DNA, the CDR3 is TGCGCCAGCGAACCCGGGACTAGCGGGGGCCCCCGCTCGCAGTATTTT. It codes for CASEPGTSGGPRSQYF.

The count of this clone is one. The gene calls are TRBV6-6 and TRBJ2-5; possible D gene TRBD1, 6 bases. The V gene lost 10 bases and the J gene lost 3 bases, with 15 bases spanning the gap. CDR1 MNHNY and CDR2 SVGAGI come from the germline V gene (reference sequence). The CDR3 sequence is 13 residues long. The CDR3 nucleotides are TGTGCCACCACAGGGTACGGCGAAGAGACCCAGTACTTC. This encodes CATTGYGEETQYF.

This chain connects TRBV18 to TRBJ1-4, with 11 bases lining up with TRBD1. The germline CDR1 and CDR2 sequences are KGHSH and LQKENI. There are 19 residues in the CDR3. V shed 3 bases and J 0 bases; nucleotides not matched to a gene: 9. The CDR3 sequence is CASSPGQGDTRATNEKLFF. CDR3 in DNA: TGTGCCAGCTCACCGGGACAGGGGGATACGAGGGCAACTAATGAAAAACTGTTTTTT. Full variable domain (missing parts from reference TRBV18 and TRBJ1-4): NAGVMQNPRHLVRRRGQEARLRCSPMKGHSHVYWYRQLPEEGLKFMVYLQKENIIDESGMPKERFSAEFPKEGPSILRIQQVVRGDSAAYFCASSPGQGDTRATNEKLFFGSGTQLSVL.

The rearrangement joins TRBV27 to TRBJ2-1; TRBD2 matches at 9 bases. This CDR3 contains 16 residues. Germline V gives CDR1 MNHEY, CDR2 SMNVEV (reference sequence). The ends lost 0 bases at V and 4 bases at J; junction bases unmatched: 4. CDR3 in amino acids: CASSLSGTSRYNEQFF. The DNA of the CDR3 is TGTGCCAGCAGTTTATCCGGGACTAGCAGATACAATGAGCAGTTCTTC.

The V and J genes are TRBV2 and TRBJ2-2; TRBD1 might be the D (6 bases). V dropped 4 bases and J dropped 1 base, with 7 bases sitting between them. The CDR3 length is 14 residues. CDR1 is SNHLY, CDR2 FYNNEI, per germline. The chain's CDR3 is CASSGTVNTGELFF. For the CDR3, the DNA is TGTGCCAGCAGTGGGACAGTGAACACCGGGGAGCTGTTTTTT. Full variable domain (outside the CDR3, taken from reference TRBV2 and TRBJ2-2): EPEVTQTPSHQVTQMGQEVILRCVPISNHLYFYWYRQILGQKVEFLVSFYNNEISEKSEIFDDQFSVERPDGSNFTLKIRSTKLEDSAMYFCASSGTVNTGELFFGEGSRLTVL.

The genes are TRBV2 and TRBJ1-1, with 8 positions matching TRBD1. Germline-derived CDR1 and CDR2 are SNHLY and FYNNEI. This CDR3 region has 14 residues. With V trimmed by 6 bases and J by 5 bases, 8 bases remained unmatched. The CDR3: CASSLQGAGTEAFF. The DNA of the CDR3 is TGTGCCAGCAGCCTCCAGGGGGCCGGGACTGAAGCTTTCTTT.

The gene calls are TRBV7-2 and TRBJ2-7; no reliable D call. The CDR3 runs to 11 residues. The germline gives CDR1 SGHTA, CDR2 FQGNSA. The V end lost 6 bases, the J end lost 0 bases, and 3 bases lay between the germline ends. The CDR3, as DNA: TGTGCCAGCAGTCGCTCCTACGAGCAGTACTTC. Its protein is CASSRSYEQYF.

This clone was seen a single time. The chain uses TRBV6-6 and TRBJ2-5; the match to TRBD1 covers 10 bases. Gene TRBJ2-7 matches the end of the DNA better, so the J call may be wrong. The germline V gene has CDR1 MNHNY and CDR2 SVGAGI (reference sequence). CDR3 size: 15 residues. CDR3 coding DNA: TGTGCCAGCAGTGCACAGGGACAGGGGAACTACGAGCAGTACTTC. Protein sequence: CASSAQGQGNYEQYF.

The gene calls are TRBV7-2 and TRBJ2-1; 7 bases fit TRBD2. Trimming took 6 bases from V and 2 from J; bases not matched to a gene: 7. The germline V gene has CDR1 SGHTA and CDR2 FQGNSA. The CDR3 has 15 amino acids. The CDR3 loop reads CASSERGETYNEQFF. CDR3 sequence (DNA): TGTGCCAGCAGTGAGCGGGGCGAAACCTACAATGAGCAGTTCTTC. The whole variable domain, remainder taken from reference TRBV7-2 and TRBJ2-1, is GAGVSQSPSNKVTEKGKDVELRCDPISGHTALYWYRQSLGQGLEFLIYFQGNSAPDKSGLPSDRFSAERTGGSVSTLTIQRTQQEDSAVYLCASSERGETYNEQFFGPGTRLTVL.